Listed below are T cell receptor beta chains from one sample, sequenced in a study of molecular identifiers for immune sequencing clone quantification. TCRdb re-called the PCR reads with MiXCR, one entry per CDR3 protein. The sample lists approximately 680,000 distinct CDR3 sequences, about 25% occurring once. The sequenced material came from naive CD8+ T cells from blood, with Jurkat cell RNA spiked in. Receptors originate from a human donor in good health. Some libraries in this study had Jurkat cell RNA spiked in. Each CDR3 is given with its conserved first and last residue. The D gene is left open where the match is weak. Expanded clones are given a class, and other clones once, few, many or no size at all.

v_call: TRBV11-2; j_call: TRBJ2-1; d_call: TRBD2; clone_size: few; cdr3_aa: CASSPGLAGLFSYNEQFF; cdr3_nt: TGTGCCAGCAGCCCGGGACTAGCGGGCCTGTTCTCCTACAATGAGCAGTTCTTC
v_call: TRBV12-3/TRBV12-4; j_call: TRBJ2-5; d_call: .; clone_size: .; cdr3_aa: CASSYPGAQETQYF; cdr3_nt: TGTGCCAGCAGTTACCCCGGAGCGCAAGAGACCCAGTACTTC
v_call: TRBV13; j_call: TRBJ2-7; d_call: TRBD1; clone_size: many; cdr3_aa: CASSPRDSYYEQYF; cdr3_nt: TGTGCCAGCAGCCCGAGGGACAGTTACTACGAGCAGTACTTC
v_call: TRBV9; j_call: TRBJ2-5; d_call: .; clone_size: few; cdr3_aa: CASSGIDRPGWRETQYF; cdr3_nt: TGTGCCAGCAGCGGGATTGACAGGCCCGGCTGGCGAGAGACCCAGTACTTC
v_call: TRBV20-1; j_call: TRBJ2-1; d_call: TRBD2; clone_size: .; cdr3_aa: CSASELAVNNEQFF; cdr3_nt: TGCAGTGCTAGCGAGCTAGCGGTCAACAATGAGCAGTTCTTC
v_call: TRBV24-1; j_call: TRBJ2-1; d_call: .; clone_size: many; cdr3_aa: CATRGGPYEQFF; cdr3_nt: TGTGCCACCAGGGGGGGCCCCTATGAGCAGTTCTTC
v_call: TRBV6-5; j_call: TRBJ2-1; d_call: TRBD2; clone_size: many; cdr3_aa: CASSPLAGGYNEQFF; cdr3_nt: TGTGCCAGCAGTCCATTAGCGGGAGGGTACAATGAGCAGTTCTTC
v_call: TRBV4-3; j_call: TRBJ1-6; d_call: .; clone_size: .; cdr3_aa: CASNQDREHNSPLHF; cdr3_nt: TGCGCCAGCAACCAAGATCGGGAGCATAATTCACCCCTCCACTTT
v_call: TRBV7-6; j_call: TRBJ2-3; d_call: .; clone_size: few; cdr3_aa: CASSYSPESTDTQYF; cdr3_nt: TGTGCCAGCAGCTACTCGCCAGAAAGCACAGATACGCAGTATTTT
v_call: TRBV10-2; j_call: TRBJ1-3; d_call: .; clone_size: many; cdr3_aa: CASGLDSSGNTIYF; cdr3_nt: TGCGCCAGCGGCCTAGATAGCTCTGGAAACACCATATATTTT
v_call: TRBV4-3; j_call: TRBJ2-7; d_call: .; clone_size: many; cdr3_aa: CASSQERQGIYEQYF; cdr3_nt: TGCGCCAGCAGCCAAGAACGGCAGGGGATCTACGAGCAGTACTTC
v_call: TRBV28; j_call: TRBJ1-1; d_call: .; clone_size: many; cdr3_aa: CASGRASPGAFF; cdr3_nt: TGTGCCAGCGGTAGGGCTTCACCGGGAGCTTTCTTT
v_call: TRBV5-1; j_call: TRBJ1-1; d_call: .; clone_size: many; cdr3_aa: CASSTGRGTEAFF; cdr3_nt: TGCGCCAGCAGCACCGGACGAGGCACTGAAGCTTTCTTT
v_call: TRBV5-4; j_call: TRBJ2-7; d_call: .; clone_size: .; cdr3_aa: CAGSQVDSYEQYF; cdr3_nt: TGTGCCGGCAGTCAGGTGGATAGCTACGAGCAGTACTTC
v_call: TRBV7-9; j_call: TRBJ2-5; d_call: .; clone_size: once; cdr3_aa: CASSLPRAEETHYF; cdr3_nt: TGTGCCAGCAGTCTACCACGTGCGGAAGAGACCCACTACTTC
v_call: TRBV12-3/TRBV12-4; j_call: TRBJ1-4; d_call: TRBD1; clone_size: .; cdr3_aa: CASSPRGRVGEKLFF; cdr3_nt: TGTGCCAGCAGTCCAAGGGGGCGCGTCGGTGAAAAACTGTTTTTT
v_call: TRBV18; j_call: TRBJ1-2; d_call: TRBD1; clone_size: many; cdr3_aa: CASSPRDRSFSYTF; cdr3_nt: TGTGCCAGCTCACCGCGGGACAGGTCCTTTAGCTACACCTTC
v_call: TRBV28; j_call: TRBJ1-4; d_call: .; clone_size: .; cdr3_aa: CASSSLLLSPGEKLFF; cdr3_nt: TGTGCCAGCAGTTCGCTCCTACTGTCACCCGGGGAAAAACTGTTTTTT
v_call: TRBV6-1; j_call: TRBJ2-7; d_call: .; clone_size: many; cdr3_aa: CASTRGEQYF; cdr3_nt: TGTGCCAGCACACGGGGGGAGCAGTACTTC
v_call: TRBV10-2; j_call: TRBJ1-1; d_call: .; clone_size: .; cdr3_aa: CASSEAGFRPEAFF; cdr3_nt: TGCGCCAGCAGTGAGGCAGGGTTCCGGCCTGAAGCTTTCTTT
v_call: TRBV19; j_call: TRBJ1-5; d_call: .; clone_size: .; cdr3_aa: CATTGWDSNQPQHF; cdr3_nt: TGTGCCACCACTGGTTGGGATAGCAATCAGCCCCAGCATTTT
v_call: TRBV19; j_call: TRBJ1-5; d_call: .; clone_size: .; cdr3_aa: CASSIFPGGSNQPQHF; cdr3_nt: TGTGCCAGTAGTATATTCCCCGGGGGAAGCAATCAGCCCCAGCATTTT
v_call: TRBV3-2; j_call: TRBJ1-4; d_call: .; clone_size: few; cdr3_aa: CASSQGPGTQTNEKLFF; cdr3_nt: TGTGCCAGCAGCCAAGGCCCCGGGACACAAACTAATGAAAAACTGTTTTTT
v_call: TRBV5-6; j_call: TRBJ1-4; d_call: .; clone_size: few; cdr3_aa: CASTRFTTNEKLFF; cdr3_nt: TGTGCCAGCACCCGATTCACAACTAATGAAAAACTGTTTTTT
v_call: TRBV4-2; j_call: TRBJ2-3; d_call: .; clone_size: many; cdr3_aa: CASSLLGTDTDTQYF; cdr3_nt: TGTGCCAGCAGCCTCCTAGGGACTGACACAGATACGCAGTATTTT
v_call: TRBV4-3; j_call: TRBJ2-7; d_call: .; clone_size: many; cdr3_aa: CASSPYLNYEQYF; cdr3_nt: TGCGCCAGCAGCCCGTATCTTAACTACGAGCAGTACTTC
v_call: TRBV6-6; j_call: TRBJ2-3; d_call: TRBD2; clone_size: few; cdr3_aa: CASNGGGVDTQYF; cdr3_nt: TGTGCCAGCAACGGGGGGGGGGTGGATACGCAGTATTTT
v_call: TRBV30; j_call: TRBJ1-1; d_call: TRBD1; clone_size: .; cdr3_aa: CAWTGPGTGHTEAFF; cdr3_nt: TGTGCCTGGACCGGGCCCGGGACAGGACACACTGAAGCTTTCTTT
v_call: TRBV2; j_call: TRBJ2-7; d_call: .; clone_size: .; cdr3_aa: CASSEGQGMVYTYGQYF; cdr3_nt: TGTGCCAGCAGTGAAGGTCAGGGGATGGTTTATACCTACGGGCAGTACTTC
v_call: TRBV10-2; j_call: TRBJ2-3; d_call: TRBD2; clone_size: many; cdr3_aa: CASEFSGELTDTQYF; cdr3_nt: TGCGCCAGCGAATTTAGCGGGGAGTTGACAGATACGCAGTATTTT
v_call: TRBV7-7; j_call: TRBJ2-5; d_call: .; clone_size: .; cdr3_aa: CASGLGGTLRETQYF; cdr3_nt: TGTGCTAGCGGCCTGGGCGGGACCCTTCGAGAGACCCAGTACTTC
v_call: TRBV7-9; j_call: TRBJ2-7; d_call: .; clone_size: .; cdr3_aa: CASSLATKPYEQYF; cdr3_nt: TGTGCCAGCAGCTTAGCGACTAAGCCCTACGAGCAGTACTTC
v_call: TRBV2; j_call: TRBJ2-3; d_call: .; clone_size: many; cdr3_aa: CASSVEGHNTDTQYF; cdr3_nt: TGTGCCAGCAGTGTCGAGGGACATAACACAGATACGCAGTATTTT
v_call: TRBV14; j_call: TRBJ2-1; d_call: .; clone_size: few; cdr3_aa: CASSQGFDAYNEQFF; cdr3_nt: TGTGCCAGCAGCCAAGGGTTTGACGCCTACAATGAGCAGTTCTTC
v_call: TRBV27; j_call: TRBJ2-7; d_call: .; clone_size: few; cdr3_aa: CASSFGQGGPYEQYF; cdr3_nt: TGTGCCAGCAGTTTCGGGCAGGGGGGTCCCTACGAGCAGTACTTC
v_call: TRBV9; j_call: TRBJ1-3; d_call: .; clone_size: many; cdr3_aa: CASTRDRTSGNTIYF; cdr3_nt: TGTGCCAGCACCCGGGACCGAACTTCTGGAAACACCATATATTTT
v_call: TRBV12-3/TRBV12-4; j_call: TRBJ2-3; d_call: .; clone_size: many; cdr3_aa: CASRPSHRQRDDLSTDTQYF; cdr3_nt: TGTGCCAGCAGACCTAGCCATCGACAGAGGGATGATCTGAGCACAGATACGCAGTATTTT
v_call: TRBV15; j_call: TRBJ2-2; d_call: TRBD1; clone_size: .; cdr3_aa: CATRNEEDRGHTGELFF; cdr3_nt: TGTGCCACCAGGAACGAGGAGGACAGGGGCCACACCGGGGAGCTGTTTTTT
v_call: TRBV6-2/TRBV6-3; j_call: TRBJ2-7; d_call: .; clone_size: .; cdr3_aa: CASSYIRGDEQYF; cdr3_nt: TGTGCCAGCAGCTACATCAGGGGTGACGAGCAGTACTTC
v_call: TRBV19; j_call: TRBJ2-7; d_call: .; clone_size: .; cdr3_aa: CASSPWQGGTYEQYF; cdr3_nt: TGTGCCAGTAGCCCCTGGCAGGGGGGAACCTACGAGCAGTACTTC
v_call: TRBV25-1; j_call: TRBJ1-1; d_call: .; clone_size: .; cdr3_aa: CASAQYGDSAAFF; cdr3_nt: TGTGCCAGCGCCCAGTACGGAGACTCGGCGGCTTTCTTT
v_call: TRBV2; j_call: TRBJ2-5; d_call: TRBD2; clone_size: many; cdr3_aa: CARQDETSGEETQYF; cdr3_nt: TGTGCCAGACAAGATGAAACTAGCGGGGAAGAGACCCAGTACTTC
v_call: TRBV12-3/TRBV12-4; j_call: TRBJ1-2; d_call: TRBD1; clone_size: .; cdr3_aa: CASDSAGTGRPGSTF; cdr3_nt: TGTGCCAGCGACTCCGCCGGGACAGGGCGTCCTGGCTCCACCTTC
v_call: TRBV27; j_call: TRBJ1-4; d_call: .; clone_size: many; cdr3_aa: CASGQFPEKLFF; cdr3_nt: TGTGCCAGCGGACAGTTTCCAGAAAAACTGTTTTTT
v_call: TRBV15; j_call: TRBJ2-1; d_call: .; clone_size: few; cdr3_aa: CATSIAVSGNEQFF; cdr3_nt: TGTGCCACCAGCATTGCGGTCTCAGGGAATGAGCAGTTCTTC
v_call: TRBV14; j_call: TRBJ2-2; d_call: .; clone_size: .; cdr3_aa: CASAGHTTTGELFF; cdr3_nt: TGTGCCAGCGCGGGACACACAACTACCGGGGAGCTGTTTTTT
v_call: TRBV9; j_call: TRBJ1-2; d_call: .; clone_size: few; cdr3_aa: CASSVFPKSSDYGYTF; cdr3_nt: TGTGCCAGCAGCGTCTTCCCCAAGTCTTCAGACTATGGCTACACCTTC
v_call: TRBV9; j_call: TRBJ2-7; d_call: TRBD1; clone_size: few; cdr3_aa: CASSVEPPGGMGEQYF; cdr3_nt: TGTGCCAGCAGCGTAGAACCGCCAGGGGGAATGGGGGAGCAGTACTTC
v_call: TRBV27; j_call: TRBJ2-1; d_call: TRBD2; clone_size: few; cdr3_aa: CASSPGTSGRAGDEQFF; cdr3_nt: TGTGCCAGCAGTCCGGGGACTAGCGGGAGGGCCGGGGATGAGCAGTTCTTC
v_call: TRBV4-3; j_call: TRBJ2-1; d_call: .; clone_size: many; cdr3_aa: CASSQGLTEIDEQFF; cdr3_nt: TGCGCCAGCAGCCAAGGACTAACCGAGATCGATGAGCAGTTCTTC
v_call: TRBV5-4; j_call: TRBJ1-2; d_call: .; clone_size: many; cdr3_aa: CASSLASGTQANYGYTF; cdr3_nt: TGTGCCAGCAGCTTGGCATCAGGGACCCAAGCTAACTATGGCTACACCTTC
v_call: TRBV6-2/TRBV6-3; j_call: TRBJ1-4; d_call: TRBD1; clone_size: few; cdr3_aa: CASSYWGRDSKFF; cdr3_nt: TGTGCCAGCAGTTACTGGGGCCGGGACAGCAAGTTTTTT